The subject of this entry is one TCR beta chain. Its target is unknown. This entry comes from a study of early T cells in non-severe SARS-CoV-2 infection. In the study overall: From unsorted whole blood, bulk RNA was sequenced, and the chains remained unpaired. General observations from the study: Database matching using VDJdb favored anti-spike CD8 responses, with private and CD4 specificities left missing.

This CDR3 has 13 amino acids. CDR1 SGHAT and CDR2 FQDESV come from the germline V gene (reference sequence). Trimming took off 5 bases at V and 7 bases at J, with 12 bases between the two ends. Molecules of cDNA were individually given unique molecular identifiers that were attached to them. MiXCR, run by TCRdb on the 5' RACE reads, gives a single entry per CDR3 protein. In the table there are about 61,000 distinct CDR3 sequences, around 11% of which are singletons. The J gene is TRBJ2-1, the V gene TRBV11-1; D call uncertain. Sequenced material: whole blood, taken at baseline. The TCR comes from an adult who was a healthcare worker with PCR-confirmed SARS-CoV-2 infection or an uninfected control (not recorded which). The donor label of this sample is uncertain. Here the CDR3 reads CASSSLAINEQFF. In nucleotides, the CDR3 is TGTGCCAGCAGCAGCTTAGCTATAAATGAGCAGTTCTTC.